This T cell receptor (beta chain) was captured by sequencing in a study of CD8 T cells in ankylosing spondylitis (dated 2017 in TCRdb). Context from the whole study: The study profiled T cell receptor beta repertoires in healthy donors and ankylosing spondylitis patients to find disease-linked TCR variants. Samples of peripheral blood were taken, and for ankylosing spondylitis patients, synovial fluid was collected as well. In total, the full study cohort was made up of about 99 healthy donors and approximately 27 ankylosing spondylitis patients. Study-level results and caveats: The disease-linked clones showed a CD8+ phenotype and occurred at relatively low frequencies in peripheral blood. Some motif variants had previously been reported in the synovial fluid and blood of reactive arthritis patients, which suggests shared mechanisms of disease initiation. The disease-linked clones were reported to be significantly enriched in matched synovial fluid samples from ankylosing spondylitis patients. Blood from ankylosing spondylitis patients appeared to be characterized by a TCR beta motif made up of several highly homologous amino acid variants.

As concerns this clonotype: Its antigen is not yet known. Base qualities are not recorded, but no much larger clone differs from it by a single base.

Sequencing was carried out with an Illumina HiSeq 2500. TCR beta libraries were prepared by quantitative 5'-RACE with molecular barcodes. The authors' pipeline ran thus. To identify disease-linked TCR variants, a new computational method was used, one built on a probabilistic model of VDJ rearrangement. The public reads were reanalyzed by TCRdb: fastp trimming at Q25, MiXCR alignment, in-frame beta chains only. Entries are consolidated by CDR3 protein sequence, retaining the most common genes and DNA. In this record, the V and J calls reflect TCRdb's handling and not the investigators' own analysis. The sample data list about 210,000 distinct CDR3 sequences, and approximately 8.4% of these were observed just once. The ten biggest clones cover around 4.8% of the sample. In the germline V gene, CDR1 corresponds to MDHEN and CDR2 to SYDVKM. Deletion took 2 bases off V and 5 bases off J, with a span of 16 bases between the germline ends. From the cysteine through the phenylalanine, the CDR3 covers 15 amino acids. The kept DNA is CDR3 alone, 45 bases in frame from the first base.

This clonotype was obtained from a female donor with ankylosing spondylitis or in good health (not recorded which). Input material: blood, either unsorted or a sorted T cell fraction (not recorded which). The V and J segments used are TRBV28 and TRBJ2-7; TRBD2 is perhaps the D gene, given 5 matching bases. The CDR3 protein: CASSLPSRAWNEQYF. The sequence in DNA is TGTGCCAGCAGTTTACCTAGCCGGGCCTGGAACGAGCAGTACTTC.